These T cell receptor beta chains were read from a single sample in a study of OX40 agonist ivuxolimab in advanced cancers. Sequencing used immunoSEQ multiplex PCR; TCRdb keeps in-frame clones, though not all of them. Of 35,000 to 45,000 clones listed, approximately 85% were seen once; the top ten hold roughly 2.1%. The sequences come from CD4+ or CD8+ T cells sorted from blood, collected in a trial of the OX40 agonist ivuxolimab. Source of these receptors: an adult with an advanced solid tumor such as melanoma, head and neck, liver or kidney cancer. Both conserved end residues are part of each CDR3. The D gene is left open where the match is weak. Only part of the rows carry a size: once, few, many, or a class if the clone is expanded.

v_gene: TRBV27
abundance: -
d_gene: -
j_gene: TRBJ2-7
CDR3nt: TGTGCCAGCAGTAGGGCGGGTCTCTCCTACGAGCAGTACTTC
CDR3aa: CASSRAGLSYEQYF

v_gene: TRBV10-2
abundance: -
d_gene: -
j_gene: TRBJ1-1
CDR3nt: TGCGCCAGCACCGGGCAAAATATGAACACTGAAGCTTTCTTT
CDR3aa: CASTGQNMNTEAFF

v_gene: TRBV28
abundance: -
d_gene: TRBD2
j_gene: TRBJ2-2
CDR3nt: TGTGCCAGCAGTTTAGGGGGGGTCGACACCGGGGAGCTGTTTTTT
CDR3aa: CASSLGGVDTGELFF

v_gene: TRBV2
abundance: once
d_gene: TRBD2
j_gene: TRBJ2-1
CDR3nt: TGTGCCAGCAGTTCGGGACTAGCGGGGGTCAATGAGCAGTTCTTC
CDR3aa: CASSSGLAGVNEQFF

v_gene: TRBV4-2
abundance: -
d_gene: -
j_gene: TRBJ1-6
CDR3nt: TGTGCCAGCAGCCAAGAGCGTCGGCAGGGATCACCCCTCCACTTT
CDR3aa: CASSQERRQGSPLHF

v_gene: TRBV19
abundance: -
d_gene: -
j_gene: TRBJ2-3
CDR3nt: TGTGCCAGTACCCCGCACGCCGCGAACGGAGGGGATACGCAGTATTTT
CDR3aa: CASTPHAANGGDTQYF

v_gene: TRBV7-9
abundance: -
d_gene: TRBD1
j_gene: TRBJ1-4
CDR3nt: TGTGCCAGCAGCCTGCTTGGACAGGGGGTTACTAATGAAAAACTGTTTTTT
CDR3aa: CASSLLGQGVTNEKLFF

v_gene: TRBV6-5
abundance: -
d_gene: -
j_gene: TRBJ1-2
CDR3nt: TGTGCCAGCACCTCTCCGGGTAAAGTCTATGGCTACACCTTC
CDR3aa: CASTSPGKVYGYTF

v_gene: TRBV29-1
abundance: once
d_gene: TRBD1
j_gene: TRBJ2-5
CDR3nt: TGCAGCGTGGACAGGGGTAGACAAGAGACCCAGTACTTC
CDR3aa: CSVDRGRQETQYF

v_gene: TRBV7-2
abundance: -
d_gene: -
j_gene: TRBJ1-4
CDR3nt: TGTGCCAGCAGCTGGGCAGGGTCGGGCGAAAAACTGTTTTTT
CDR3aa: CASSWAGSGEKLFF

v_gene: TRBV19
abundance: -
d_gene: -
j_gene: TRBJ1-2
CDR3nt: TGTGCCAGTAGTATAGACAGCCCTAACTATGGCTACACCTTC
CDR3aa: CASSIDSPNYGYTF

v_gene: TRBV14
abundance: once
d_gene: -
j_gene: TRBJ1-6
CDR3nt: TGTGCCAGCAGCCAGGGACTTCTAAATTCACCCCTCCACTTT
CDR3aa: CASSQGLLNSPLHF

v_gene: TRBV5-1
abundance: -
d_gene: -
j_gene: TRBJ1-2
CDR3nt: TGCGCCAGCTCCCTAATGGGGGGCGCAGGTTATGACTACACCTTC
CDR3aa: CASSLMGGAGYDYTF

v_gene: TRBV7-3
abundance: -
d_gene: TRBD1
j_gene: TRBJ2-2
CDR3nt: TGTGCCAGCAGCTTAGGTTCAGGGGGCACCGGGGAGCTGTTTTTT
CDR3aa: CASSLGSGGTGELFF

v_gene: TRBV5-6
abundance: -
d_gene: -
j_gene: TRBJ1-5
CDR3nt: TGTGCCAGCAGTTTTTCCCGGGGGGTCCAGCCCCAGCATTTT
CDR3aa: CASSFSRGVQPQHF

v_gene: TRBV5-4
abundance: -
d_gene: -
j_gene: TRBJ2-2
CDR3nt: TGTGCCAGCAGCCCCGAAACTGGACACACCGGGGAGCTGTTTTTT
CDR3aa: CASSPETGHTGELFF

v_gene: TRBV21-1
abundance: -
d_gene: -
j_gene: TRBJ1-6
CDR3nt: TGTGCCAGCAGCAAAGCGGGCAGGGCGAGCTCCTATAATTCACCCCTCCACTTT
CDR3aa: CASSKAGRASSYNSPLHF

v_gene: TRBV2
abundance: -
d_gene: TRBD1
j_gene: TRBJ1-5
CDR3nt: TGTGCCAGCAGTGAATTTGGGACAGAACTAAGCAATCAGCCCCAGCATTTT
CDR3aa: CASSEFGTELSNQPQHF

v_gene: TRBV9
abundance: -
d_gene: TRBD2
j_gene: TRBJ2-1
CDR3nt: TGTGCCAGCAGCGTAGGTCTAGCGGGATCGGGTGAGCAGTTCTTC
CDR3aa: CASSVGLAGSGEQFF

v_gene: TRBV6-6
abundance: -
d_gene: TRBD1
j_gene: TRBJ1-4
CDR3nt: TGTGCCAGCAGCTTCAGACAGGGTCAACTGTTTTTT
CDR3aa: CASSFRQGQLFF

v_gene: TRBV28
abundance: -
d_gene: TRBD1
j_gene: TRBJ1-2
CDR3nt: TGTGCCAGCCGAGACAGGGAGTATGGCTACACCTTC
CDR3aa: CASRDREYGYTF

v_gene: TRBV2
abundance: -
d_gene: -
j_gene: TRBJ2-1
CDR3nt: TGTGCCAGCAGTGAACACGGGAGCCTTTACAATGAGCAGTTCTTC
CDR3aa: CASSEHGSLYNEQFF

v_gene: TRBV11-2
abundance: -
d_gene: -
j_gene: TRBJ2-7
CDR3nt: TGTGCCAGCAGCCTCTTAGTAGGCTCCTACGAGCAGTACTTC
CDR3aa: CASSLLVGSYEQYF

v_gene: TRBV19
abundance: -
d_gene: -
j_gene: TRBJ1-1
CDR3nt: TGTGCCAGTAGGCCAGGGTTGAACACTGAAGCTTTCTTT
CDR3aa: CASRPGLNTEAFF

v_gene: TRBV11-2
abundance: -
d_gene: TRBD1
j_gene: TRBJ2-3
CDR3nt: TGTGCCAGCAGCTTAGCCGGGACAGGGTTTAGCACAGATACGCAGTATTTT
CDR3aa: CASSLAGTGFSTDTQYF

v_gene: TRBV28
abundance: -
d_gene: TRBD1
j_gene: TRBJ1-1
CDR3nt: TGTGCCAGCAGTTCCCCGGGACAGGGGAACACTGAAGCTTTCTTT
CDR3aa: CASSSPGQGNTEAFF

v_gene: TRBV6-5
abundance: -
d_gene: TRBD1
j_gene: TRBJ2-7
CDR3nt: TGTGCCAGCAGTTGGGGACAGGGACGACTCGAGCAGTACTTC
CDR3aa: CASSWGQGRLEQYF

v_gene: TRBV18
abundance: -
d_gene: -
j_gene: TRBJ1-5
CDR3nt: TGTGCCAGCTCACCAGGGTCCCAGAATAGCAATCAGCCCCAGCATTTT
CDR3aa: CASSPGSQNSNQPQHF

v_gene: TRBV5-6
abundance: -
d_gene: TRBD2
j_gene: TRBJ2-1
CDR3nt: TGTGCCAGCAGCTTATACTTAGCGGGAGGGTACAATGAGCAGTTCTTC
CDR3aa: CASSLYLAGGYNEQFF

v_gene: TRBV6-5
abundance: -
d_gene: -
j_gene: TRBJ1-3
CDR3nt: TGTGCCAGCAGTTTGGGACGTATATCCTCTGGAAACACCATATATTTT
CDR3aa: CASSLGRISSGNTIYF

v_gene: TRBV5-6
abundance: -
d_gene: -
j_gene: TRBJ2-5
CDR3nt: TGTGCCAGCAGCTTGGCCTCAGGCCCTAAAGGAGTAGAGACCCAGTACTTC
CDR3aa: CASSLASGPKGVETQYF

v_gene: TRBV5-1
abundance: -
d_gene: TRBD1
j_gene: TRBJ1-6
CDR3nt: TGCGCCAGCAGCTTGGAGTGGGACAGGGCTAATTCACCCCTCCACTTT
CDR3aa: CASSLEWDRANSPLHF

v_gene: TRBV19
abundance: once
d_gene: -
j_gene: TRBJ1-1
CDR3nt: TGTGCCAGCACGAACAATTGGATTACTGAAGCTTTCTTT
CDR3aa: CASTNNWITEAFF